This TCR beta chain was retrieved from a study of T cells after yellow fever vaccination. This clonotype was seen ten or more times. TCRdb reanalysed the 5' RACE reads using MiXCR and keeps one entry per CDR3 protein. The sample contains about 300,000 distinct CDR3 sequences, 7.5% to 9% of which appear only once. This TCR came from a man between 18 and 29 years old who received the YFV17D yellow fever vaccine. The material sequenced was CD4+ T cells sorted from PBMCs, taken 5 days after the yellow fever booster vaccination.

CDR3 loop: CASSYSTGAYNEQFF. DNA for the CDR3: TGTGCCAGCAGTTACTCAACCGGGGCCTACAATGAGCAGTTCTTC. The chain combines TRBV6-2 or TRBV6-3 with TRBJ2-1, with D possibly matching TRBD2 (5 bases). Between the trimmed V and J ends, which lost 0 bases and 2 bases, there was a span of 8 bases. Per the germline V gene, CDR1 is MNHEY and CDR2 is SVGEGT. This CDR3 comprises 15 residues.